The sequence of this T cell receptor (beta chain) was determined in a study of CD8+ T cells in alopecia areata. Extracted RNA was reverse transcribed into cDNA, the sequencing template. Here immunoSEQ multiplex PCR was the method, and the copy in TCRdb shows in-frame clones only, minus some. The repertoire consists of some 110,000 clones, none detected only once. This clone was seen repeatedly, ten times or more. Translating the DNA gives a protein that differs from the TCRdb entry at residue 12; the protein shown here is that DNA translation. The genes are named according to mouse. Sequenced sample: lesional skin. The receptor's source is a C3H/HeJ mouse with alopecia areata. Mouse MHC haplotype: H2-k.

CDR3 sequence reads: CASSDKGSYNSPLYF. The part of the CDR3 DNA that was read is TGTGCCAGCAGTGATAAGGGGTCCTATAATTCGCCC. V gene TRBV13-3 combines with J gene TRBJ1-6, with D possibly TRBD1 on 5 matching bases. The read terminates 3 residues ahead of where the CDR3 ends, so the germline J gene completes it. TRBJ1-6 is filed as an ORF, its function uncertain. CDR1 is NNHDY, CDR2 SYVADS, per germline. The V gene lost 1 base and the J gene lost 1 base, with 6 bases spanning the gap. CDR3 length: 15 amino acids.